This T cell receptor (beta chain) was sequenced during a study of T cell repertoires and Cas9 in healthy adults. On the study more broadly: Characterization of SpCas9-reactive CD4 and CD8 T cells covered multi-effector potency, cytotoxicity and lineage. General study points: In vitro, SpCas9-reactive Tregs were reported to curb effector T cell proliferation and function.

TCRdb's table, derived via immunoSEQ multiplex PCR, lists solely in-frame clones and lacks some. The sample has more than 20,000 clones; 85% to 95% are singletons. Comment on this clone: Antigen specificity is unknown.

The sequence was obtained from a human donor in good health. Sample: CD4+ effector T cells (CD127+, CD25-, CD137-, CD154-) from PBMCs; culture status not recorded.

CDR3 bases: TGTGCCAGCAGCGCCGTAGGCGCGCAAGAGACCCAGTACTTC. Its translation is CASSAVGAQETQYF. The V gene is TRBV5-4, the J gene TRBJ2-5; D unclear. V was trimmed by 4 bases and J by 2 bases, leaving 12 bases between them. Germline V lookup: CDR1 SGHNT, CDR2 YYREEE (reference sequence). This CDR3 comprises 14 residues.